This TCR beta chain was sequenced during a study of blood T cell repertoires in COVID-19 (dated by TCRdb to the early 2020s). Looking at the study overall: The collaborator samples originated in the United States, Italy and Spain and spanned the acute and convalescent phases of COVID-19. The prospective study material was composed of cDNA or gDNA derived from T cells, B-cell-depleted T cells, or PBMCs. Deeply sampled blood TCRbeta repertoires from subjects exposed to, actively infected with, or recovered from COVID-19 were included in the dataset. The repertoires were made available in a free public database intended to serve as a resource for research on the immune response to SARS-CoV-2. Samples came from the ongoing ImmuneRACE study (first 160 participants) plus 1,254 subjects from 6 global collaborators. Sample metadata almost always included a de-identified subject ID, COVID-19 status, age in years and sex. Where available, HLA class I and class II types were obtained from metadata supplied by the sample provider rather than from assay-based typing.

The immunoSEQ Assay, a bias-controlled multiplex PCR, was used to amplify TCRbeta CDR3 regions from genomic DNA. As for how the authors treated the data: The number of nucleated cells in each sample was estimated from the amplification of reference gene primers within the assay. To quantify the absolute abundance of each unique TCRbeta CDR3 rearrangement, sequence reads were collapsed and filtered. For each sample, productive Simpson clonality was calculated by taking the square root of Simpson's diversity index across productive rearrangements. TCRdb limited this immuneACCESS table to in-frame rearrangements with V and J called. A share of clones is missing; checked studies link under half to unresolved V genes, and the rest is unexplained. V and J calls and clone size are those listed in that table; D and trimming were worked out from the DNA. This sample comprises about 200,000 clones, 87% of them detected only once. The ten top clones hold around 2% of the sample.

Enrolling through a virtual design, the prospective study's participants ranged in age from roughly 18 to 89 years and lived across more than 20 United States geographic areas. To assign participants to cohorts, the prospective study relied on clinical history that participants themselves reported in a screening survey and a study questionnaire. ImmuneRACE Cohort 3 recovered participants were defined by two consecutive negative NP/OP PCR tests, healthcare professional clearance, or symptom resolution. Mobile phlebotomists in the prospective study collected whole blood, serum and a nasopharyngeal or oropharyngeal swab from every participant. Prospective study participants could optionally give additional blood draws and questionnaires over a roughly 2-month period. Prospective study blood samples were shipped either frozen or at room temperature before DNA extraction. Remarks on this clone: The clone's antigen remains unknown. No base quality information exists; no much larger clone differs at one position.

The research as a whole found: The quantity of clinical and demographic metadata differed by source and by participant and was supplied without curation.

V trim: 2 bases; J trim: 9 bases; unmatched bases: 3. The CDR3 runs 13 amino acids, cysteine and phenylalanine included. CDR3 DNA is the only sequence kept; it has 39 bases, read in frame from the first base. The TCR was taken from a woman in her 30s who had recovered from COVID-19. The chain links TRBV12-3 or TRBV12-4 with TRBJ2-1; TRBD1 aligns with 8 central bases. The sequencing input was PBMCs or T cells enriched from blood (not recorded which). The DNA sequence follows: TGTGCCAGCAGTTTATCACAGGGGGGTGAGCAGTTCTTC. This is translated as CASSLSQGGEQFF.